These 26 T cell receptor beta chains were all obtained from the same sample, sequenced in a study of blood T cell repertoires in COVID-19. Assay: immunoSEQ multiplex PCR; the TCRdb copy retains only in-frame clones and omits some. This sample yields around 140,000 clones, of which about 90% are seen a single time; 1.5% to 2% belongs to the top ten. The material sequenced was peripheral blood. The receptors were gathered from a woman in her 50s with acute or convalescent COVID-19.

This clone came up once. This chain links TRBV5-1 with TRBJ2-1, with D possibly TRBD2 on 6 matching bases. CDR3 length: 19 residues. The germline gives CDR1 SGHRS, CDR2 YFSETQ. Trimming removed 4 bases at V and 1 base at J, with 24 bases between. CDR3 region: CASSRRGTHGGNSYNEQFF. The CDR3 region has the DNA TGCGCCAGCAGCCGACGCGGGACTCACGGAGGTAATTCCTACAATGAGCAGTTCTTC.

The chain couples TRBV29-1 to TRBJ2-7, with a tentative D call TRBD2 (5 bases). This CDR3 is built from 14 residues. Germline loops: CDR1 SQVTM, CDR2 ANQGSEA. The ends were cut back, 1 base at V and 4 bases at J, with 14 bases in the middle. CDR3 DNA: TGCAGCGTTGAAGGAGGGATATCTGGGTACGAGCAGTACTTC. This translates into CSVEGGISGYEQYF.

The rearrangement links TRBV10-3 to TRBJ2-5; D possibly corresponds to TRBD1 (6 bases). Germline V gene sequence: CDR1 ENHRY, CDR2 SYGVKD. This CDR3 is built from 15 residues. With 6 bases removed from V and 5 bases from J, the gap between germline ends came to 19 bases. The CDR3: CAIREATGSAETQYF. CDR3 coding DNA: TGTGCCATCAGAGAAGCCACAGGGAGCGCGGAGACCCAGTACTTC.

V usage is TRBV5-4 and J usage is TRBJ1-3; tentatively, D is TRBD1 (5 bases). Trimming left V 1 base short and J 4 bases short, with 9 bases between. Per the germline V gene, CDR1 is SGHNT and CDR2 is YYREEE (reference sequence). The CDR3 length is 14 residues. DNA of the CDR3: TGTGCCAGCAGCTTGCGGACAACCGGAAACACCATATATTTT. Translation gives CASSLRTTGNTIYF. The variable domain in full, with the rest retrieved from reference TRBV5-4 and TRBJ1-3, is ETGVTQSPTHLIKTRGQQVTLRCSSQSGHNTVSWYQQALGQGPQFIFQYYREEENGRGNFPPRFSGLQFPNYSSELNVNALELDDSALYLCASSLRTTGNTIYFGEGSWLTVV.

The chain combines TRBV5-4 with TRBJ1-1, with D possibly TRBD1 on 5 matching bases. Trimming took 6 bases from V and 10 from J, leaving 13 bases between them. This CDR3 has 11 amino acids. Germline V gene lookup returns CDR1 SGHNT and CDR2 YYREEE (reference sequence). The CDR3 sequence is CASTRGTLAFF. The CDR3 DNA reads TGTGCCAGCACCCGGGGGACCCTAGCTTTCTTT.

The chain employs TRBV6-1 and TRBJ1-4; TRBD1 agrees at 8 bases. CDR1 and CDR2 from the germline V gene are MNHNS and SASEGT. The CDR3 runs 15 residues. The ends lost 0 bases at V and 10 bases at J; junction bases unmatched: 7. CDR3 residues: CASSEAPRGQGKLFF. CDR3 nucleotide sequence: TGTGCCAGCAGTGAAGCGCCCAGGGGGCAAGGAAAACTGTTTTTT.

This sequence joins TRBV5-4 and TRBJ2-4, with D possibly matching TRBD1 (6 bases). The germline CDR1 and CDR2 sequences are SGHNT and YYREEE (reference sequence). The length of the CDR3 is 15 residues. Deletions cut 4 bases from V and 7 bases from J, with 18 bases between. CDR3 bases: TGTGCCAGCAGCCCGGACAGCGATAGGGTTAACATTCAGTACTTC. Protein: CASSPDSDRVNIQYF. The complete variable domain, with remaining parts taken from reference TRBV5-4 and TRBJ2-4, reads ETGVTQSPTHLIKTRGQQVTLRCSSQSGHNTVSWYQQALGQGPQFIFQYYREEENGRGNFPPRFSGLQFPNYSSELNVNALELDDSALYLCASSPDSDRVNIQYFGAGTRLSVL.

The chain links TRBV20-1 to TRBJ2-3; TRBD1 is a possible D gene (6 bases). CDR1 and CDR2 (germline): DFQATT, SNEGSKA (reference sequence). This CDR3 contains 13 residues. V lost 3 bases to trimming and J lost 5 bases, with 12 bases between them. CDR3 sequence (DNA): TGCAGTGCTAGTTTAGGGACAAGAGATACGCAGTATTTT. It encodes CSASLGTRDTQYF.

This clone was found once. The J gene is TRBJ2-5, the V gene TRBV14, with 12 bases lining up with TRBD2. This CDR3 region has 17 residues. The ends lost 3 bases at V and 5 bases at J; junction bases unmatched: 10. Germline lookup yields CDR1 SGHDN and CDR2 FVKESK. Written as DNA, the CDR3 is TGTGCCAGCAGCCAGCAAACCTCTAGCGGGGGGGCGGAGACCCAGTACTTC. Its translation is CASSQQTSSGGAETQYF.

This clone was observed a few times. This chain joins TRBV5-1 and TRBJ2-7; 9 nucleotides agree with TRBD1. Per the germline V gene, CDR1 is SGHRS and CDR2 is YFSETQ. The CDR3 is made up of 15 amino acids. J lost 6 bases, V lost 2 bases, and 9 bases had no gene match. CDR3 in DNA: TGCGCCAGCAGCTTTTGGGACAGGGATTCTGGCGAGCAGTACTTC. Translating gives CASSFWDRDSGEQYF.

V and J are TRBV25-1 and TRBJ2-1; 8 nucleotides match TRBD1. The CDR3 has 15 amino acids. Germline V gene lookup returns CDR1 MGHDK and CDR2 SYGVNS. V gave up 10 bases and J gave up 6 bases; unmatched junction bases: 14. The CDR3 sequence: CATQIPGQGFNEQFF. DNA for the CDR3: TGTGCCACCCAAATCCCAGGACAGGGTTTCAATGAGCAGTTCTTC.

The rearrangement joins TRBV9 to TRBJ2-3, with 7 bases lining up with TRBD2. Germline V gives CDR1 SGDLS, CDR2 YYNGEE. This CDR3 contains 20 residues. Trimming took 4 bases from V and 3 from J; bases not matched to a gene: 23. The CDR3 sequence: CASSPFYFGTSVSVTDTQYF. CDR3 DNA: TGTGCCAGCAGCCCATTCTATTTCGGAACTAGCGTTTCGGTGACAGATACGCAGTATTTT.

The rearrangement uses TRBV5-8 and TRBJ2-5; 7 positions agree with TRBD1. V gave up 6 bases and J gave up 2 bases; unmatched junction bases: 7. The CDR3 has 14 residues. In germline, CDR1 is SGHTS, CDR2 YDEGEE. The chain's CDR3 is CASINPGQQETQYF. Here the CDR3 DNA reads TGTGCCAGCATCAATCCGGGACAGCAAGAGACCCAGTACTTC.

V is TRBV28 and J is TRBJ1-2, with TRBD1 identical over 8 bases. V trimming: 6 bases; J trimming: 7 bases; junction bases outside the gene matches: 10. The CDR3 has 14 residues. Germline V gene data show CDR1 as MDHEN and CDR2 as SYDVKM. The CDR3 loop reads CASRQGGSGFGYTF. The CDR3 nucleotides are TGTGCCAGCAGACAGGGGGGGAGTGGGTTTGGCTACACCTTC.

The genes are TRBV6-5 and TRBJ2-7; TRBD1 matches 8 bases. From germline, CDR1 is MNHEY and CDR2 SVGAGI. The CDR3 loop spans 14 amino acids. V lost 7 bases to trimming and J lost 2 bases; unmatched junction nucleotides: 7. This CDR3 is CASTSPDRAYEQYF. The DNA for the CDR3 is TGTGCCAGCACCTCCCCGGACAGGGCCTACGAGCAGTACTTC.

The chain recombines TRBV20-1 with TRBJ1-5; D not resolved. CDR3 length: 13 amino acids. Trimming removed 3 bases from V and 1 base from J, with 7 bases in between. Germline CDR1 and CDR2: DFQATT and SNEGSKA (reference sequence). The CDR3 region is CSASSRSNQPQHF. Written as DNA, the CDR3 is TGCAGTGCTAGTAGTAGAAGCAATCAGCCCCAGCATTTT.

The DNA of the CDR3 is TGTGCCAGCAGTTCCGCGGTGAGTTACGAGCAGTACTTC. Its translation is CASSSAVSYEQYF. The rearrangement joins TRBV7-9 to TRBJ2-7; the D is unclear. The V gene's germline CDR1 is SEHNR and CDR2 FQNEAQ (reference sequence). There are 13 residues in the CDR3. V lost 6 bases and J lost 4, with 13 bases in between.

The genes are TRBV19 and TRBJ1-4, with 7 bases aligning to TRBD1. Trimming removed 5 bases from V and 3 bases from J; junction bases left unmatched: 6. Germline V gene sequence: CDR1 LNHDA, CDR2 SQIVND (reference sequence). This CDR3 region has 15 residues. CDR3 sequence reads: CASSLRQGPNEKLFF. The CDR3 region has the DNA TGTGCCAGTAGTCTTCGACAGGGTCCTAATGAAAAACTGTTTTTT.

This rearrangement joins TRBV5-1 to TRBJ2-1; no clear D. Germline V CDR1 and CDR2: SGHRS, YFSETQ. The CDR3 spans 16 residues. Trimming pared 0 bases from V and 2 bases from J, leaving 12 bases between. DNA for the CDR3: TGCGCCAGCAGCTTGGATTCCGGTGTCGCCTACAATGAGCAGTTCTTC. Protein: CASSLDSGVAYNEQFF.

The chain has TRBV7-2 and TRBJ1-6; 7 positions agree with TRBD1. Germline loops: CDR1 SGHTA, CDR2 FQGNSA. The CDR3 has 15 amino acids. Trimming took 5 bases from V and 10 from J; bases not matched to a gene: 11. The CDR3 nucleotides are TGTGCCAGCAGCCCCCGTGGACAGGCGACCTCACCCCTCCACTTT. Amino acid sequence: CASSPRGQATSPLHF.

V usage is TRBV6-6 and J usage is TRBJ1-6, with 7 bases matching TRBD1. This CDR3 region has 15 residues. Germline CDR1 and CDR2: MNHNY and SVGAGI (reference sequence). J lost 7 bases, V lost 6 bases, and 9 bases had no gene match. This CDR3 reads CASRALTGDNSPLHF. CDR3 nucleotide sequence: TGTGCCAGCAGAGCACTTACAGGGGACAATTCACCCCTCCACTTT.

CDR3 sequence reads: CASSIGQPNYGYTF. The CDR3 DNA is TGTGCCAGCAGCATCGGACAGCCTAACTATGGCTACACCTTC. This chain uses TRBV21-1 with TRBJ1-2; TRBD1, the table's D call, was not compared with the DNA. TRBV21-1 is annotated as a pseudogene. The CDR3 is 14 residues long.

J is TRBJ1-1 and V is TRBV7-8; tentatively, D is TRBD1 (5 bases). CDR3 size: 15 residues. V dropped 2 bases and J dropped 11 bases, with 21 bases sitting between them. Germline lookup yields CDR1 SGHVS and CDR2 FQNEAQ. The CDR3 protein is CASSLTSTAQGLAFF. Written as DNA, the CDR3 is TGTGCCAGCAGCTTAACAAGTACGGCTCAGGGATTGGCTTTCTTT.

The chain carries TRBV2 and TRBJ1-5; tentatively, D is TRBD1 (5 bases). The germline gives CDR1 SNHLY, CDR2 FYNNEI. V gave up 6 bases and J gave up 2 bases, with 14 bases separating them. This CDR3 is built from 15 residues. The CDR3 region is CASSLNRRGNQPQHF. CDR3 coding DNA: TGTGCCAGCAGCCTAAACAGGAGAGGCAATCAGCCCCAGCATTTT.

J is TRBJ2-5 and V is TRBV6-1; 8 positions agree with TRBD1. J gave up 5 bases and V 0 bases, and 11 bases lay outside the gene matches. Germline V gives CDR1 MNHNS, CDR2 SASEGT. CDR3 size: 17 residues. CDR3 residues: CASSEAGLGTGQETQYF. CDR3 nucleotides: TGTGCCAGCAGTGAAGCGGGCCTCGGGACAGGCCAGGAGACCCAGTACTTC.

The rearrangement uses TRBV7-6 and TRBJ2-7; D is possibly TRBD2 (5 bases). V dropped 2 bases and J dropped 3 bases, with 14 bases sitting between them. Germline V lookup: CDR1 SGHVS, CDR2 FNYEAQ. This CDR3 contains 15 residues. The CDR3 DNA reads TGTGCCAGCAGCTTAAATGCGGTCGGGGACTACGAGCAGTACTTC. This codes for CASSLNAVGDYEQYF.